Following are 5 T cell receptor beta chains from one sample sequenced in a study of blood T cell repertoires in COVID-19. Libraries were prepared by immunoSEQ multiplex PCR; TCRdb keeps only in-frame clonotypes and omits some of them. Of fewer than 100,000 clones in the sample, under 85% were seen once. The sample consisted of peripheral blood. These receptors came from an older man with acute or convalescent COVID-19.

For the CDR3, the DNA is TGTGCCAGCAGCGGGGACAGTGGAAACACCATATATTTT. Protein: CASSGDSGNTIYF. The V and J genes are TRBV7-2 and TRBJ1-3, with TRBD1 matching 7 bases. Trimming removed 5 bases from V and 3 bases from J; junction bases left unmatched: 1. This CDR3 is built from 13 residues. In germline, CDR1 is SGHTA, CDR2 FQGNSA.

This chain uses TRBV6-2 or TRBV6-3 with TRBJ1-5; D remains unclear. Trimming cost V 3 bases and J 1 base, with 4 bases left between them. Germline-derived CDR1 and CDR2 are MNHEY and SVGEGT. This CDR3 spans 13 amino acids. The CDR3 protein is CASSYLSNQPQHF. CDR3 in DNA: TGTGCCAGCAGTTATTTAAGCAATCAGCCCCAGCATTTT.

This rearrangement joins TRBV5-4 to TRBJ1-1; 7 bases match TRBD1. Germline V gene lookup returns CDR1 SGHNT and CDR2 YYREEE (reference sequence). The trim removed 2 bases at V and 6 bases at J, leaving 7 bases unmatched. CDR3 length: 14 residues. CDR3 residues: CASSLGQAVAEAFF. CDR3 coding DNA: TGTGCCAGCAGCTTAGGACAGGCGGTTGCTGAAGCTTTCTTT.

The chain is built from TRBV7-2 and TRBJ1-5, with a weak D call TRBD1 (5 bases). V lost 6 bases, J lost 5 bases, and 11 bases lay in between. CDR1 SGHTA and CDR2 FQGNSA come from the germline V gene. The CDR3 sequence is 13 residues long. CDR3 amino acids: CASRASGDQPQHF. The CDR3 bases are TGTGCCAGCAGGGCCTCGGGGGATCAGCCCCAGCATTTT.

This clone was seen a handful of times. This chain connects TRBV5-1 to TRBJ2-7; D gene uncertain. V dropped 0 bases and J dropped 4 bases, with 5 bases sitting between them. Looked up from germline, CDR1 is SGHRS and CDR2 is YFSETQ. This CDR3 region has 12 residues. The chain's CDR3 is CASSLDRYEQYF. The DNA for the CDR3 is TGCGCCAGCAGCTTGGATCGGTACGAGCAGTACTTC.